The 28 T cell receptor beta chains below were found in one sample sequenced in a study of OX40 agonist ivuxolimab in advanced cancers. Assay used: immunoSEQ multiplex PCR; TCRdb lists only in-frame clones, some missing. The table shows approximately 78,000 clones, with about 87% occurring only once. This specimen was CD4+ or CD8+ T cells sorted from blood, taken in a trial of the OX40 agonist ivuxolimab. These receptors originate from an adult with an advanced solid tumor such as melanoma, head and neck, liver or kidney cancer.

This clone has a handful of counts. The chain has TRBV5-4 and TRBJ1-2, with a weak D call TRBD1 (5 bases). Germline V CDR1 and CDR2: SGHNT, YYREEE (reference sequence). The CDR3 totals 15 residues. The ends were cut back, 2 bases at V and 4 bases at J, with 15 bases in the middle. CDR3 nucleotide sequence: TGTGCCAGCAGCTTTGACAGAGATGAGGCCTATGGCTACACCTTC. Its protein product is CASSFDRDEAYGYTF.

This chain joins TRBV7-8 and TRBJ2-5, with D hard to call. Germline V lookup: CDR1 SGHVS, CDR2 FQNEAQ. Trimming cost V 5 bases and J 0 bases, with 4 bases left between them. The CDR3 extends over 12 amino acids. The CDR3 DNA reads TGTGCCAGCAGCCGAAACCAAGAGACCCAGTACTTC. This sequence encodes CASSRNQETQYF.

This clone was seen just once. This chain connects TRBV5-1 to TRBJ2-1, with a tentative D call TRBD2 (6 bases). Between the trimmed V and J ends, which lost 2 bases and 7 bases, there was a span of 16 bases. The CDR3 covers 15 residues. The germline CDR1 and CDR2 sequences are SGHRS and YFSETQ. CDR3 sequence (DNA): TGCGCCAGCAGCTTCGTGATCACCGGGGGAAATGAGCAGTTCTTC. Its translation is CASSFVITGGNEQFF.

Only a few counts were recorded for this clone. This sequence joins TRBV19 and TRBJ2-7; D perhaps matches TRBD2 (6 bases). V shed 5 bases and J shed 2 bases, with 16 bases lying between them. Per the germline V gene, CDR1 is LNHDA and CDR2 is SQIVND (reference sequence). The CDR3 sequence is 15 residues long. The CDR3: CASSRTGTEAYEQYF. The CDR3 DNA follows: TGTGCCAGTAGTCGAACCGGGACTGAGGCCTACGAGCAGTACTTC. Full variable domain (missing parts from reference TRBV19 and TRBJ2-7): DGGITQSPKYLFRKEGQNVTLSCEQNLNHDAMYWYRQDPGQGLRLIYYSQIVNDFQKGDIAEGYSVSREKKESFPLTVTSAQKNPTAFYLCASSRTGTEAYEQYFGPGTRLTVT.

This chain uses TRBV19 with TRBJ1-5, with D possibly being TRBD1 (6 bases). Trimming cost V 5 bases and J 7 bases, with 15 bases left between them. The CDR3 covers 14 residues. Germline V CDR1 and CDR2: LNHDA, SQIVND (reference sequence). The CDR3 DNA reads TGTGCCAGTAGTTCACAGGGTTTCGGGCAGCCCCAGCATTTT. It translates to CASSSQGFGQPQHF.

J is TRBJ1-4 and V is TRBV5-1, with 7 bases identical to TRBD1. The CDR3 is 14 residues long. Germline CDR1 SGHRS, CDR2 YFSETQ. J was trimmed by 6 bases and V by 2 bases; bases with no gene match: 4. CDR3: CASSFDRAHEKLFF. CDR3 DNA sequence: TGCGCCAGCAGCTTTGACAGGGCCCATGAAAAACTGTTTTTT.

This chain joins TRBV19 and TRBJ2-3; TRBD2 agrees at 13 bases. In germline, CDR1 is LNHDA, CDR2 SQIVND (reference sequence). The CDR3 runs 15 residues. V was clipped by 5 bases and J by 10 bases; unmatched bases: 9. CDR3 nucleotides: TGTGCCAGTAGTCGGACTAGCGGGGGATTTGAGGCGCAGTATTTT. It yields the protein CASSRTSGGFEAQYF.

The chain carries TRBV7-9 and TRBJ2-3; D is unresolved. Germline CDR1 SEHNR, CDR2 FQNEAQ (reference sequence). V was shortened by 1 base and J by 1 base, with 0 bases between the two germline ends. This CDR3 spans 12 amino acids. The CDR3 DNA is TGTGCCAGCAGCTTAGGCACAGATACGCAGTATTTT. It specifies CASSLGTDTQYF.

The chain is built from TRBV2 and TRBJ2-7; TRBD1 might be the D (6 bases). The CDR3 consists of 13 residues. Between the trimmed V and J ends, which lost 2 bases and 7 bases, there was a span of 12 bases. Germline V lookup: CDR1 SNHLY, CDR2 FYNNEI. The CDR3 bases are TGTGCCAGCAGTGAAACGCAGGGGTGGGAGCAGTACTTC. Its protein product is CASSETQGWEQYF.

This clone appeared a single time. The chain has TRBV7-9 and TRBJ2-7, with 8 nucleotides matching TRBD2. The CDR3 has 13 amino acids. CDR1 and CDR2 (germline): SEHNR, FQNEAQ (reference sequence). With V trimmed by 5 bases and J by 4 bases, 4 bases remained unmatched. This chain's CDR3 is CASSISGRYEQYF. The CDR3 DNA sequence: TGTGCCAGCAGCATAAGCGGGAGATACGAGCAGTACTTC.

This sequence joins TRBV19 and TRBJ2-3; TRBD2 aligns across 9 bases. CDR1 and CDR2 (germline): LNHDA, SQIVND (reference sequence). The CDR3 is made up of 16 amino acids. V lost 4 bases and J lost 1; bases outside the gene matches: 6. The CDR3 nucleotides are TGTGCCAGTAGTACCGGTCAGCGGGAGGGCACAGATACGCAGTATTTT. This translates into CASSTGQREGTDTQYF.

The genes are TRBV30 and TRBJ1-1; D unresolved. With 0 bases removed from V and 0 bases from J, the gap between germline ends came to 14 bases. This CDR3 is built from 16 residues. Looked up from germline, CDR1 is GTSNPN and CDR2 is SVGIG (reference sequence). The DNA for the CDR3 is TGTGCCTGGAGTGTACGAGGTGGAATCCTGAACACTGAAGCTTTCTTT. This gives the protein CAWSVRGGILNTEAFF.

The chain combines TRBV5-1 with TRBJ2-3; no clear D. CDR3 length: 16 residues. In germline, CDR1 is SGHRS, CDR2 YFSETQ. The V gene lost 4 bases and the J gene lost 2 bases, with 17 bases spanning the gap. CDR3 DNA: TGCGCCAGCAGCCTATCGGGTCTCCTGGTCACAGATACGCAGTATTTT. As protein: CASSLSGLLVTDTQYF.

This clone came up once. The chain has TRBV7-2 and TRBJ1-2; D is perhaps TRBD1 (6 bases). Looked up from germline, CDR1 is SGHTA and CDR2 is FQGNSA. V lost 1 base and J 2 bases, leaving 8 bases between the germline ends. The CDR3 totals 14 residues. CDR3 loop: CASSLGGGNYGYTF. CDR3 DNA sequence: TGTGCCAGCAGCTTAGGAGGGGGGAACTATGGCTACACCTTC.

J is TRBJ2-7 and V is TRBV7-9; D is perhaps TRBD2 (5 bases). The length of the CDR3 is 13 residues. Per the germline V gene, CDR1 is SEHNR and CDR2 is FQNEAQ (reference sequence). V was trimmed by 3 bases and J by 5 bases, leaving 11 bases between them. This chain's CDR3 is CASSFLGENEQYF. The CDR3 DNA follows: TGTGCCAGCAGCTTTCTGGGAGAGAACGAGCAGTACTTC.

This clone occurred once. The J gene is TRBJ2-3, the V gene TRBV6-1; D uncertain. The germline V gene has CDR1 MNHNS and CDR2 SASEGT. CDR3 length: 13 amino acids. The germline V and J ends were trimmed by 1 base and 5 bases, with 7 bases remaining between them. The CDR3 DNA reads as TGTGCCAGCAGTGAAGAAGTTATAGATACGCAGTATTTT. Translation: CASSEEVIDTQYF.

The chain is built from TRBV15 and TRBJ2-7; D is possibly TRBD2 (6 bases). V lost 3 bases to trimming and J lost 0 bases, with 12 bases between them. Germline CDR1 reads LNHNV; CDR2 reads YYDKDF (reference sequence). This CDR3 is 15 amino acids long. The CDR3 protein is CATSRDYPSSYEQYF. The CDR3 nucleotides are TGTGCCACCAGCAGGGACTACCCCAGCTCCTACGAGCAGTACTTC.

The chain employs TRBV18 and TRBJ2-7; D possibly corresponds to TRBD1 (6 bases). The CDR3 has 12 residues. V was shortened by 5 bases and J by 4 bases, with 9 bases between the two germline ends. Germline V gene data show CDR1 as KGHSH and CDR2 as LQKENI. CDR3 protein: CASSEDRYEQYF. The CDR3 region has the DNA TGTGCCAGCTCAGAAGACAGGTACGAGCAGTACTTC. Full variable domain (remainder filled in from reference TRBV18 and TRBJ2-7): NAGVMQNPRHLVRRRGQEARLRCSPMKGHSHVYWYRQLPEEGLKFMVYLQKENIIDESGMPKERFSAEFPKEGPSILRIQQVVRGDSAAYFCASSEDRYEQYFGPGTRLTVT.

Written as DNA, the CDR3 is TGTGCCAGCAGCGTTAGCGGGAGTCGGGTCGGGGAGCTGTTTTTT. Translation: CASSVSGSRVGELFF. The J gene is TRBJ2-2, the V gene TRBV7-9, with TRBD2 identical over 9 bases. The CDR3 has 15 amino acids. Losses at the gene ends were 5 bases for V and 7 bases for J; bases not matched to a gene: 8. In germline, CDR1 is SEHNR, CDR2 FQNEAQ (reference sequence). The variable domain in full, with the rest retrieved from reference TRBV7-9 and TRBJ2-2, is DTGVSQNPRHKITKRGQNVTFRCDPISEHNRLYWYRQTLGQGPEFLTYFQNEAQLEKSRLLSDRFSAERPKGSFSTLEIQRTEQGDSAMYLCASSVSGSRVGELFFGEGSRLTVL.

The J gene is TRBJ1-1, the V gene TRBV7-8, with D unresolved. The ends were cut back, 5 bases at V and 0 bases at J, with 13 bases in the middle. The CDR3 length is 15 residues. Germline V gives CDR1 SGHVS, CDR2 FQNEAQ. This CDR3 is CASSPGQVMNTEAFF. The CDR3 DNA reads as TGTGCCAGCAGCCCCGGTCAGGTCATGAACACTGAAGCTTTCTTT.

In DNA form, the CDR3 reads TGTGCCAGCAGCCTTGGGGGTTCCTATAATTCACCCCTCCACTTT. It yields the protein CASSLGGSYNSPLHF. The gene calls are TRBV6-5 and TRBJ1-6; maybe TRBD1 (5 bases). The CDR3 consists of 15 residues. Per the germline V gene, CDR1 is MNHEY and CDR2 is SVGAGI. The V end lost 6 bases, the J end lost 1 base, and 10 bases lay between the germline ends.

V and J are TRBV28 and TRBJ1-1; no clear D. V was shortened by 4 bases and J by 11 bases, with 20 bases between the two germline ends. This CDR3 spans 14 amino acids. Germline CDR1 and CDR2: MDHEN and SYDVKM. CDR3 DNA sequence: TGTGCCAGCAGTTCATCCAGTGTAGGTAGAATTGCTTTCTTT. It translates to CASSSSSVGRIAFF.

This chain connects TRBV28 to TRBJ2-1; TRBD2 agrees at 9 bases. V gave up 8 bases and J gave up 8 bases; unmatched junction bases: 4. Germline values: CDR1 MDHEN, CDR2 SYDVKM. This CDR3 is 12 amino acids long. The CDR3 protein is CASRTSDYEQFF. Written as DNA, the CDR3 is TGTGCCAGCCGGACTAGCGATTATGAGCAGTTCTTC.

The chain joins TRBV18 to TRBJ1-1; 11 positions match TRBD1. V lost 3 bases and J lost 3; bases outside the gene matches: 9. The CDR3 spans 17 residues. Germline CDR1 reads KGHSH; CDR2 reads LQKENI. The CDR3 protein is CASSPNSGQGADTEAFF. DNA of the CDR3: TGTGCCAGCTCACCTAATAGCGGACAGGGGGCGGACACTGAAGCTTTCTTT.

The J gene is TRBJ2-1, the V gene TRBV7-9; TRBD1 matches at 7 bases. Germline assignment: CDR1 SEHNR and CDR2 FQNEAQ (reference sequence). The CDR3 spans 17 residues. Trimming removed 1 base from V and 7 bases from J; junction bases left unmatched: 13. The CDR3 DNA reads as TGTGCCAGCAGCTTAGTGGGCGAGGGGGCGGGTAGGAATGAGCAGTTCTTC. Protein: CASSLVGEGAGRNEQFF.

The chain employs TRBV6-4 and TRBJ2-3, with 7 bases identical to TRBD2. The CDR3 spans 14 residues. Per the germline V gene, CDR1 is MRHNA and CDR2 is SNTAGT. Germline trimming cut 0 bases from V and 5 bases from J; bases unmatched to any gene: 2. The DNA for the CDR3 is TGTGCCAGCAGTGACTCGTGGGGGGGAGATACGCAGTATTTT. The encoded protein is CASSDSWGGDTQYF.

The chain has TRBV7-2 and TRBJ2-3; D call uncertain. The CDR3 has 15 amino acids. Per the germline V gene, CDR1 is SGHTA and CDR2 is FQGNSA. Trimming stripped 1 base from V and 2 bases from J, with 10 bases between. In nucleotides, the CDR3 is TGTGCCAGCAGCTTAGGATCCGCGGCCACAGATACGCAGTATTTT. This codes for CASSLGSAATDTQYF.

In this sample, this clone turned up a few times. The V gene is TRBV5-6, the J gene TRBJ1-2; no clear D gene. The V gene's germline CDR1 is SGHDT and CDR2 YYEEEE. V was cut by 0 bases and J by 0 bases, with 9 bases left in between. This CDR3 is built from 15 residues. CDR3 nucleotide sequence: TGTGCCAGCAGCTTGGAGGGCAGAACTAACTATGGCTACACCTTC. Translation: CASSLEGRTNYGYTF.